What follows are 12 T cell receptor beta chains derived from one specimen sequenced in a study of T cells after yellow fever vaccination. TCRdb used MiXCR to reprocess the 5' RACE reads, holding one entry per CDR3 protein. The table includes nearly 300,000 distinct CDR3 sequences, less than 9.5% detected once. The specimen comprised CD4+ T cells sorted from PBMCs, sampled 5 days after the yellow fever booster vaccination. The receptor set was obtained from a man aged 18 to 29 who received the YFV17D yellow fever vaccine.

This clonotype was counted between two and nine times. The chain is built from TRBV2 and TRBJ2-7; D might be TRBD2 (5 bases). The CDR3 spans 11 residues. The ends were cut back, 8 bases at V and 4 bases at J, with 9 bases in the middle. From germline, CDR1 is SNHLY and CDR2 FYNNEI. CDR3 loop: CASGLAYEQYV. The DNA of the CDR3 is TGTGCCAGCGGGCTAGCTTACGAGCAGTACGTC.

The CDR3, as DNA: TGTGCCAGCTCACCACTCTCGGGACAGGGGAATAGAGGCTACACCTTC. Its translation is CASSPLSGQGNRGYTF. The chain joins TRBV18 to TRBJ1-2; the match to TRBD1 covers 10 bases. Germline V gene data show CDR1 as KGHSH and CDR2 as LQKENI. The V gene end was trimmed by 1 base and the J gene end by 8 bases; junction bases not matched to a gene: 10. This CDR3 contains 16 residues.

The chain recombines TRBV3-1 with TRBJ2-7; D is unresolved. Germline lookup yields CDR1 LGHDT and CDR2 YNNKEL (reference sequence). CDR3 length: 14 residues. The V end lost 0 bases, the J end lost 3 bases, and 9 bases lay between the germline ends. The CDR3 spells CASSQDWVSYEQYF. The CDR3 DNA reads as TGTGCCAGCAGCCAAGACTGGGTAAGCTACGAGCAGTACTTC.

V is TRBV18 and J is TRBJ1-1; 11 bases align to TRBD1. CDR3 size: 15 residues. The V gene's germline CDR1 is KGHSH and CDR2 LQKENI. J was trimmed by 4 bases and V by 3 bases; bases with no gene match: 4. The DNA of the CDR3 is TGTGCCAGCTCACCGGACAGGGGGCAGGTCACTGAAGCTTTCTTT. Translation gives CASSPDRGQVTEAFF.

This clonotype was observed a few times. V usage is TRBV28 and J usage is TRBJ2-5; 10 positions agree with TRBD1. The CDR3 totals 14 residues. Per the germline V gene, CDR1 is MDHEN and CDR2 is SYDVKM. J gave up 4 bases and V 8 bases, and 7 bases lay outside the gene matches. DNA for the CDR3: TGTGCCAGCCTAGGACAGGGGGGTCGAGAGACCCAGTACTTC. The encoded protein is CASLGQGGRETQYF.

This clonotype was seen only a few times. The chain has TRBV6-6 and TRBJ1-5, with 7 bases lining up with TRBD1. The V and J ends lost 6 bases and 7 bases, in that order; junction bases with no gene match: 6. There are 13 residues in the CDR3. From germline, CDR1 is MNHNY and CDR2 SVGAGI (reference sequence). Here the CDR3 DNA reads TGTGCCAGCAGCAACCTGGGACAGCAGCCCCAGCATTTT. It yields the protein CASSNLGQQPQHF.

V and J are TRBV12-3 or TRBV12-4 and TRBJ1-5; TRBD1 aligns across 7 bases. V trimming: 6 bases; J trimming: 5 bases; junction bases outside the gene matches: 7. The CDR3 is 14 amino acids. For the CDR3, the DNA is TGTGCCAGCAGCTCCATCCAGGGGGATCAGCCCCAGCATTTT. Translating gives CASSSIQGDQPQHF.

The chain links TRBV5-1 to TRBJ2-1, with TRBD2 matching 11 bases. This CDR3 region has 16 residues. Germline V gene sequence: CDR1 SGHRS, CDR2 YFSETQ. Trimming cost V 4 bases and J 3 bases; bases outside gene matches: 6. The CDR3 coding sequence is TGCGCCAGCAGCGCCGGCCTAGCGGGGGGCTACAATGAGCAGTTCTTC. Its translation is CASSAGLAGGYNEQFF.

This clonotype was observed many times. The rearrangement joins TRBV6-5 to TRBJ2-5; D remains ambiguous. V shed 5 bases and J shed 4 bases, with 11 bases lying between them. From germline, CDR1 is MNHEY and CDR2 SVGAGI. This CDR3 spans 13 amino acids. CDR3 loop: CASSSKLRETQYF. DNA for the CDR3: TGTGCCAGCAGTAGCAAGCTTCGAGAGACCCAGTACTTC.

This clonotype was observed a handful of times. The rearrangement links TRBV10-2 to TRBJ2-1; a weak D match, TRBD2 (6 bases). CDR1 WSHSY and CDR2 SAAADI come from the germline V gene. This CDR3 spans 17 amino acids. V was trimmed by 0 bases and J by 0 bases, leaving 12 bases between them. The CDR3 here is CASSESERGSSYNEQFF. The CDR3 DNA is TGCGCCAGCAGTGAGTCGGAACGGGGGAGCTCCTACAATGAGCAGTTCTTC.

The chain carries TRBV6-6 and TRBJ1-3; 7 bases fit TRBD1. Germline values: CDR1 MNHNY, CDR2 SVGAGI (reference sequence). The V and J ends lost 6 bases and 3 bases, in that order; junction bases with no gene match: 8. CDR3 length equals 15 residues. Written as DNA, the CDR3 is TGTGCCAGCAGCAATGGACAGGCCCTTGGAAACACCATATATTTT. As protein: CASSNGQALGNTIYF.

This clonotype has only a few counts. The rearrangement links TRBV12-3 or TRBV12-4 to TRBJ2-3; D is perhaps TRBD1 or TRBD2 (5 bases each). The CDR3 totals 16 residues. V lost 6 bases and J 2 bases, leaving 18 bases between the germline ends. The chain's CDR3 is CASSGAEGRFTDTQYF. CDR3 nucleotides: TGTGCCAGCAGCGGGGCTGAAGGACGTTTCACAGATACGCAGTATTTT.